Listed below are T cell receptor beta chains from one sample, sequenced in a study of blood T cell repertoires in COVID-19. Here immunoSEQ multiplex PCR was the method, and the copy in TCRdb shows in-frame clones only, minus some. The sample has tens of thousands of clones, around nine tenths seen once. Sequencing was done on a sample of peripheral blood. These receptors originate from a human donor with active COVID-19. The donor label of this sample is uncertain. Both conserved end residues are part of each CDR3. The order of the fields is D gene, clone size, V gene, J gene, CDR3 DNA, CDR3 protein. D genes are given only for firm matches. Size tells how often a clone was seen (once, few, many) or the class of an expanded clone, and some rows leave it out.

>TRBD1|few|TRBV10-3|TRBJ1-6
TGTGCCATCAGTGATACCGGGACAGGGGCCGGGGATGTCCCCCTCCACTTT
CAISDTGTGAGDVPLHF
>TRBD2|-|TRBV11-2|TRBJ2-3
TGTGCCAGCAGCTATAGCGGGGCTAGCACAGATACGCAGTATTTT
CASSYSGASTDTQYF
>TRBD2|-|TRBV10-2|TRBJ2-7
TGCGCCAGCAGTGAGAGCGGGACTAGCGGGAACTACGAGCAGTACTTC
CASSESGTSGNYEQYF
>-|-|TRBV5-1|TRBJ1-1
TGCGCCAGCAGCCGGGAAGGAACTGAAGCTTTCTTT
CASSREGTEAFF
>TRBD2|-|TRBV7-2|TRBJ2-1
TGTGCCAGCAGCATTCTAGCGGGGGGCAATGAGCAGTTCTTC
CASSILAGGNEQFF
>-|-|TRBV15|TRBJ1-3
TGTGCCACCTCTCTTGGTCTTCGGTCTTCTGGAAACACCATATATTTT
CATSLGLRSSGNTIYF
>TRBD1|-|TRBV6-5|TRBJ2-5
TGTGCCAGCAGGCCAAGACAGGGGGGTTCTGAGACCCAGTACTTC
CASRPRQGGSETQYF